This T cell receptor (beta chain) appears in the sequencing data of a study of CD8 T cells in Susac syndrome. CD8+ and CD4+ T cells taken from blood had their TCR beta sequenced. Random-hexamer reverse transcription was applied to roughly 0.5 to 1 ug RNA. Amplification of TCR beta CDR3 spanned 54 Vbeta and 13 Jbeta via immunoSEQ multiplex PCR. TCRdb recomputed calls from the immunoSEQ multiplex PCR reads with MiXCR, one row per CDR3 protein. The repertoire holds 250,000 to 350,000 distinct CDR3 sequences, with about 88% as singletons. V lost 9 bases and J 7 bases, leaving 12 bases between the germline ends. In germline, CDR1 is MNHEY, CDR2 SMNVEV (reference sequence). This CDR3 spans 11 amino acids.

The chain combines TRBV27 with TRBJ1-2; a possible D gene is TRBD1 (5 bases). This clonotype was sampled from a human donor with multiple sclerosis. The sample comprised CD8+ T cells from PBMCs. The CDR3 DNA follows: TGTGCCAGTCGGGCGGGGCTTGGCTACACCTTC. This translates into CASRAGLGYTF.